This TCR beta chain was captured by sequencing in a study of T cell repertoires in cytomegalovirus infection. Study as a whole: The public TCR beta signatures pointed to both CMV infection and matching HLA type.

From the reads, TCRdb called clonotypes with MiXCR, one entry per CDR3 protein. The sample contains approximately 700,000 distinct CDR3 sequences, less than 40% of which appear only once. This clonotype was seen ten or more times. This CDR3 region has 17 residues. Deletions cut 4 bases from V and 4 bases from J, with 23 bases between. CDR1 and CDR2 from the germline V gene are SGHTA and FQGNSA. V usage is TRBV7-2 and J usage is TRBJ2-7; maybe TRBD1 (6 bases). This clonotype originated in a human donor in good health (CMV status not recorded). Some clones in this sample may be carry-over from other donors' samples. The sample was PBMCs. As DNA, the CDR3 is TGTGCCAGCAGCTCCCCGATGGGGGCTAGTCCTACTTACGAGCAGTACTTC. Its translation is CASSSPMGASPTYEQYF.